A single sample gave rise to the 12 T cell receptor beta chains below, sequenced in a study of OX40 agonist ivuxolimab in advanced cancers. The method was immunoSEQ multiplex PCR; TCRdb's version includes in-frame clones alone and lacks a portion of them. The sample lists about 59,000 clones; 83% were seen once. Sequencing was performed on CD4+ or CD8+ T cells sorted from blood, taken in a trial of the OX40 agonist ivuxolimab. All receptors come from an adult with an advanced solid tumor such as melanoma, head and neck, liver or kidney cancer.

The chain employs TRBV15 and TRBJ2-3; tentative D call: TRBD2 (5 bases). The CDR3 is made up of 16 amino acids. With 1 base removed from V and 2 bases from J, the gap between germline ends came to 13 bases. Germline V CDR1 and CDR2: LNHNV, YYDKDF (reference sequence). The CDR3 sequence: CATSRGTGIPTDTQYF. The CDR3 nucleotides read TGTGCCACCAGCAGAGGGACGGGGATCCCCACAGATACGCAGTATTTT.

The V gene is TRBV5-1, the J gene TRBJ2-1, with D unclear. The CDR3 loop spans 12 amino acids. V was cut by 0 bases and J by 5 bases, with 3 bases left in between. The germline CDR1 and CDR2 sequences are SGHRS and YFSETQ. The CDR3 DNA sequence: TGCGCCAGCAGCTTGGAGGACAATGAGCAGTTCTTC. Translating it yields CASSLEDNEQFF. Based on the CDR3 plus reference TRBV5-1 and TRBJ2-1, the full variable domain is KAGVTQTPRYLIKTRGQQVTLSCSPISGHRSVSWYQQTPGQGLQFLFEYFSETQRNKGNFPGRFSGRQFSNSRSEMNVSTLELGDSALYLCASSLEDNEQFFGPGTRLTVL.

This chain joins TRBV18 and TRBJ1-4; the D gene is possibly TRBD1 (6 bases). Germline CDR1 and CDR2: KGHSH and LQKENI. CDR3 size: 15 residues. V was clipped by 3 bases and J by 4 bases, with 12 bases between them. CDR3 residues: CASSPTGALNEKLFF. As DNA, the CDR3 is TGTGCCAGCTCACCTACGGGGGCCCTTAATGAAAAACTGTTTTTT.

The V call is TRBV6-5, the J call TRBJ1-1, with 10 positions matching TRBD1. The CDR3 has 16 residues. Trimming took 2 bases from V and 0 from J; bases not matched to a gene: 3. Germline CDR1 MNHEY, CDR2 SVGAGI. CDR3 nucleotide sequence: TGTGCCAGCAGTTACCGGGGGACAGGGGTGAACACTGAAGCTTTCTTT. This sequence encodes CASSYRGTGVNTEAFF.

A single count supports this clone. V usage is TRBV18 and J usage is TRBJ1-5, with unresolved D. This CDR3 has 14 residues. Looked up from germline, CDR1 is KGHSH and CDR2 is LQKENI. V was clipped by 2 bases and J by 0 bases, with 5 bases between them. The CDR3 nucleotides read TGTGCCAGCTCACCAGACTATAGCAATCAGCCCCAGCATTTT. Encoded protein: CASSPDYSNQPQHF.

V and J are TRBV6-5 and TRBJ1-5; no clear D. Trimming took off 2 bases at V and 2 bases at J, with 10 bases between the two ends. This CDR3 is 15 amino acids long. Germline-derived CDR1 and CDR2 are MNHEY and SVGAGI. The CDR3 region is CASSYTQRGNQPQHF. CDR3 nucleotides: TGTGCCAGCAGTTACACCCAGCGTGGCAATCAGCCCCAGCATTTT.

This clone was seen only once. The gene calls are TRBV6-6 and TRBJ1-2; D unresolved. The CDR3 contains 15 residues. The V end was cut by 2 bases, the J end by 0 bases, with 10 bases between. Looked up from germline, CDR1 is MNHNY and CDR2 is SVGAGI (reference sequence). CDR3 sequence (DNA): TGTGCCAGCAGTTACGGTGACGGAGCTAACTATGGCTACACCTTC. As protein: CASSYGDGANYGYTF.

In regard to this clone: A junction end diverges from the germline sequence, so it may reflect a read error. This chain connects TRBV5-1 to TRBJ2-5; the D is unclear. Germline V gene data show CDR1 as SGHRS and CDR2 as YFSETQ. The CDR3 extends over 15 amino acids. CDR3 sequence reads: CASSLNSVTQDTQYF. CDR3 sequence (DNA): TGCGCCAGCAGCTTGAATTCGGTGACCCAAGATACCCAGTACTTC.

The chain couples TRBV6-6 to TRBJ1-6; D is possibly TRBD1 (6 bases). V lost 2 bases and J 0 bases, leaving 8 bases between the germline ends. Germline CDR1 MNHNY, CDR2 SVGAGI (reference sequence). The CDR3 runs to 16 residues. CDR3 sequence (DNA): TGTGCCAGCAGTTACGACAGGTTCTCCTATAATTCACCCCTCCACTTT. Amino acids: CASSYDRFSYNSPLHF.

The V call is TRBV18, the J call TRBJ1-6; unclear D gene. The CDR3 has 17 amino acids. CDR1 and CDR2 (germline): KGHSH, LQKENI. V lost 3 bases and J lost 0, with 12 bases in between. The CDR3 here is CASSPSSGSSYNSPLHF. CDR3 sequence (DNA): TGTGCCAGCTCACCTTCTTCGGGGAGCTCCTATAATTCACCCCTCCACTTT.

The chain carries TRBV18 and TRBJ2-5; 8 bases map to TRBD2. The germline gives CDR1 KGHSH, CDR2 LQKENI. The V and J ends lost 3 bases and 2 bases, in that order; junction bases with no gene match: 14. The CDR3 is made up of 18 amino acids. CDR3 amino acids: CASSPLSVRVAGQETQYF. The CDR3 DNA is TGTGCCAGCTCACCTCTATCGGTTCGGGTAGCGGGGCAAGAGACCCAGTACTTC.

CDR3 sequence: CASSYSPALYGYTF. The DNA of the CDR3 is TGTGCCAGCAGTTACTCCCCAGCCCTCTATGGCTACACCTTC. This chain connects TRBV6-5 to TRBJ1-2; D unclear. The germline V and J ends were trimmed by 0 bases and 4 bases, with 9 bases remaining between them. Germline V CDR1 and CDR2: MNHEY, SVGAGI. The CDR3 runs to 14 residues.